Detailed here is one T cell receptor (beta chain). Its antigen is not known. The entry originates in a study of T cells in Graves' hyperthyroidism and ophthalmopathy. Any patient presenting with uncontrolled infection, other autoimmune disease, pregnancy or lactation was left out. This CDR3 comprises 14 residues. With V trimmed by 5 bases and J by 6 bases, 6 bases remained unmatched. Germline V gene lookup returns CDR1 MNHNY and CDR2 SVGAGI (reference sequence). Whole-study findings and limits: A 13 V-J signature model discriminated ophthalmopathy versus stable hyperthyroidism. Expanded thyroid clonotypes (above 0.001) were mostly also found in blood.

The TCR beta CDR3 regions underwent amplification using RNA transcripts as the source. First-round RT-PCR of the TCR CDR3 relied on the HTBI primer set. TCRdb ran MiXCR on the multiplex PCR reads and lists one entry per CDR3 protein. The sample has roughly 500,000 distinct CDR3 sequences, about half seen once. The chain links TRBV6-6 to TRBJ1-3; 8 bases map to TRBD1. The receptor's source is an adult woman with Graves' disease, either hyperthyroidism or ophthalmopathy (not recorded which). The sequenced sample consisted of peripheral blood or thyroid tissue (not recorded which). CDR3 in DNA: TGTGCCAGCAGTCGCAGGGGGCGCAAAAACACCATATATTTT. It translates to CASSRRGRKNTIYF.